A single TCR beta chain is shown here with its context. Its antigen is as yet unknown. CD45RO-negative, CCR7-positively selected cells formed the naive CD8 fraction, excluding terminally differentiated effector memory CD45RA+ cells. This specimen belongs to a study of shared clonotypes between healthy human individuals. Study background: Each donor had three CD4 naive, three CD4 memory, two CD8 naive and one CD8 memory plate. General study results and limits: The low donor count limited represented genetic and exposure-history diversity.

Per the germline V gene, CDR1 is MDHEN and CDR2 is SYDVKM. Trimming cost V 11 bases and J 2 bases, with 15 bases left between them. This CDR3 spans 14 amino acids. Clones were read by immunoSEQ multiplex PCR, and TCRdb kept only the in-frame ones, dropping some. The data show some 2 million clones, about 95% seen once. This chain connects TRBV28 to TRBJ2-2, with TRBD1 as a possible D gene (7 bases). Specimen: naive CD8+ T cells sorted from blood. The sequence was collected from a young man in good health. The CDR3 DNA sequence: TGTGCCGGCGGGACAGACGCTAACACCGGGGAGCTGTTTTTT. Its translation: CAGGTDANTGELFF.